This TCR beta chain was sequenced during a study of Ad26.COV2.S vaccination and SARS-CoV-2 variants. Findings and limits, study-wide: The study found similar non-spike TCR breadth in vaccine and placebo recipients.

TCRdb keeps only in-frame clones here, not all; method: immunoSEQ multiplex PCR. The table has some 350,000 clones, approximately 90% seen once; the top ten hold 3% to 4%. Points on this clone: As yet, its antigen is unknown.

The CDR3 consists of 13 residues. In germline, CDR1 is SNHLY, CDR2 FYNNEI. The J segment lost 8 bases and the V segment lost 6 bases, leaving 7 bases of the junction unmatched. Material: peripheral blood, obtained after recovery from COVID-19. The origin of this receptor is a human donor who had recovered from COVID-19. The V and J genes are TRBV2 and TRBJ1-2; the match to TRBD1 covers 9 bases. This CDR3 reads CASRRDRVDGYTF. CDR3 nucleotide sequence: TGTGCCAGCAGGAGGGACAGGGTTGACGGCTACACCTTC.